This TCR beta chain stems from a study of T cell repertoires in aging, cancer and after chemotherapy. The template was genomic DNA from peripheral blood, not RNA. The sample holds a few counts of this clonotype. Its cognate antigen is unknown. Multiplex touch-down PCR with TRB-A/B primers amplified rearranged V-D-J TRB sequences. TCRdb fed the multiplex PCR reads into MiXCR, producing one record per CDR3 protein. The table includes 10,000 to 13,000 distinct CDR3 sequences, about 24% detected once. Study findings and constraints: No conclusions about immunological memory after chemotherapy can be drawn from the repertoire data. Untreated cancer patients had significantly lower blood TCR diversity than age-matched healthy donors. Loss of evenness, beyond lost richness, contributed to age-related TCR diversity decline in cancer patients.

The CDR3 contains 14 residues. Trimming shortened V by 0 bases and J by 3 bases, and 8 bases separated the two germline ends. Germline assignment: CDR1 SGHDN and CDR2 FVKESK. Input material: blood. J is TRBJ1-1 and V is TRBV14, with TRBD1 as a possible D gene (6 bases). The TCR originated in a human donor in good health. The CDR3 DNA is TGTGCCAGCAGCCAAGATACAGGGCACACTGAAGCTTTCTTT. Translated, it gives CASSQDTGHTEAFF.